The 21 T cell receptor beta chains below come from one sample, sequenced in a study of blood T cells in healthy people across ages. Then a second PCR, running roughly 7 to 11 cycles, was carried out with a sample-barcoded 5' primer and a J-beta primer mix. Using its own MiXCR run on the 5' RACE reads, TCRdb lists one record per CDR3 protein. The table shows over 950,000 distinct CDR3 sequences, with approximately 50% occurring only once. Material for sequencing was blood. Receptor source: a woman aged 55-69 years in good health.

This clonotype turned up a few times. V and J are TRBV29-1 and TRBJ2-1, with D perhaps TRBD2 (7 bases). The germline V and J ends were trimmed by 6 bases and 6 bases, with 12 bases remaining between them. The CDR3 consists of 12 residues. Germline V lookup: CDR1 SQVTM, CDR2 ANQGSEA. Written as DNA, the CDR3 is TGCAGCGTCAAAGGGGGGGTCAATGAGCAGTTCTTC. This gives the protein CSVKGGVNEQFF.

There are many counts of this clonotype. The J gene is TRBJ2-7, the V gene TRBV5-4; 7 bases agree with TRBD1. Trimming at V came to 4 bases and at J to 3 bases, leaving 7 bases not matched to a gene. The CDR3 runs to 14 residues. Looked up from germline, CDR1 is SGHNT and CDR2 is YYREEE (reference sequence). The CDR3 loop is CASSPEQGYYEQYF. The CDR3 DNA reads TGTGCCAGCAGCCCGGAACAGGGGTACTACGAGCAGTACTTC.

The rearrangement links TRBV7-9 to TRBJ2-7; maybe TRBD1 (5 bases). The end of the DNA aligns better with TRBJ2-5, so the J call may be wrong. Germline loops: CDR1 SEHNR, CDR2 FQNEAQ (reference sequence). The CDR3 has 14 residues. CDR3 amino acids: CASSARVLEETQYF. In DNA, the CDR3 is TGTGCCAGCAGCGCCAGGGTATTGGAAGAGACCCAGTACTTC.

The chain links TRBV20-1 to TRBJ2-7; possible D gene TRBD2, 5 bases. V lost 0 bases to trimming and J lost 3 bases, with 15 bases between them. Per germline, CDR1 DFQATT and CDR2 SNEGSKA (reference sequence). The CDR3 runs 15 residues. CDR3 residues: CSARDLEGAIYEQYF. The CDR3 DNA sequence: TGCAGTGCTAGAGATCTTGAGGGAGCGATCTACGAGCAGTACTTC.

The chain combines TRBV7-9 with TRBJ2-4, with TRBD2 identical over 10 bases. Near its end, the DNA agrees better with TRBJ2-7, so the J call may be wrong. Germline V lookup: CDR1 SEHNR, CDR2 FQNEAQ (reference sequence). The CDR3 is made up of 18 amino acids. In DNA form, the CDR3 reads TGTGCCAGCAGCCCGGGAAACGGACTAGCGGCGAACTCCTACGAGCAGTACTTC. Its protein product is CASSPGNGLAANSYEQYF.

This clonotype was detected a few times. The rearrangement links TRBV11-3 to TRBJ2-1; unclear D gene. V was pared by 0 bases and J by 8 bases, with 5 bases between. The germline V gene encodes CDR1 SGHNT and CDR2 YENEEA. The CDR3 is 12 amino acids. CDR3 nucleotide sequence: TGTGCCAGCAGCTTAGAAGGCTATGAGCAGTTCTTC. Its protein product is CASSLEGYEQFF.

This clonotype was picked up a small number of times. The gene calls are TRBV20-1 and TRBJ2-4; 9 bases are a match to TRBD2. V lost 6 bases, J lost 13 bases, and 19 bases stayed unmatched. CDR3 length equals 15 residues. Germline V gives CDR1 DFQATT, CDR2 SNEGSKA (reference sequence). The DNA for the CDR3 is TGCAGTGCCTCAGGAACTAGCGGGTCTTCGCGTCGGCAGTACTTC. This encodes CSASGTSGSSRRQYF.

The rearrangement uses TRBV19 and TRBJ2-2; 12 bases agree with TRBD2. This CDR3 spans 18 amino acids. V shed 5 bases and J 6 bases; nucleotides not matched to a gene: 13. Germline values: CDR1 LNHDA, CDR2 SQIVND (reference sequence). In DNA form, the CDR3 reads TGTGCCAGTAGTCGTCAACCAGGACTAGCGGGATGGGCCGGGGAGCTGTTTTTT. Residues: CASSRQPGLAGWAGELFF.

V and J are TRBV27 and TRBJ2-7; tentatively, D is TRBD1 or TRBD2 (5 bases each). The V end was cut by 6 bases, the J end by 1 base, with 19 bases between. Germline CDR1 and CDR2: MNHEY and SMNVEV (reference sequence). This CDR3 contains 16 residues. CDR3 sequence: CASSPRGSHPSYEQYF. The CDR3 DNA sequence: TGTGCCAGCAGCCCGAGGGGCAGTCACCCTTCCTACGAGCAGTACTTC.

The J gene is TRBJ2-7, the V gene TRBV18; unclear D gene. The assigned J gene may be wrong: the sequence end matches TRBJ2-5 better. CDR1 and CDR2 from the germline V gene are KGHSH and LQKENI. CDR3 size: 13 residues. As DNA, the CDR3 is TGTGCCAGCTCACCATACCCTGGGGAGACCCAGTACTTC. Protein sequence: CASSPYPGETQYF.

This chain uses TRBV9 with TRBJ2-1; TRBD2 matches at 11 bases. CDR3 size: 18 residues. With V trimmed by 0 bases and J by 0 bases, 5 bases remained unmatched. Germline loops: CDR1 SGDLS, CDR2 YYNGEE. The CDR3 DNA follows: TGTGCCAGCAGCGTAGGGACTAGCGGGCCTGACTCCTACAATGAGCAGTTCTTC. Amino acid sequence: CASSVGTSGPDSYNEQFF. The whole variable domain, remainder taken from reference TRBV9 and TRBJ2-1, is DSGVTQTPKHLITATGQRVTLRCSPRSGDLSVYWYQQSLDQGLQFLIQYYNGEERAKGNILERFSAQQFPDLHSELNLSSLELGDSALYFCASSVGTSGPDSYNEQFFGPGTRLTVL.

This clonotype was counted only a few times. The CDR3: CSVDITSANEQFF. The CDR3 DNA sequence: TGCAGCGTTGACATTACTAGCGCCAATGAGCAGTTCTTC. J is TRBJ2-1 and V is TRBV29-1, with 7 bases that match TRBD2. V lost 3 bases and J lost 6; bases outside the gene matches: 5. This CDR3 region has 13 residues. The V gene's germline CDR1 is SQVTM and CDR2 ANQGSEA.

This chain connects TRBV6-2 or TRBV6-3 to TRBJ2-1, with 10 bases lining up with TRBD2. Losses at the gene ends were 0 bases for V and 8 bases for J; bases not matched to a gene: 10. Germline V gene sequence: CDR1 MNHEY, CDR2 SVGEGT. The CDR3 consists of 17 residues. The CDR3 sequence: CASSYSISGRLSYEQFF. The CDR3 nucleotides read TGTGCCAGCAGTTACTCGATTAGCGGGAGGCTTTCTTATGAGCAGTTCTTC.

The chain links TRBV28 to TRBJ1-4; TRBD1 is a possible D gene (6 bases). The CDR3 totals 15 residues. Trimming removed 6 bases from V and 8 bases from J, with 19 bases in between. Germline lookup yields CDR1 MDHEN and CDR2 SYDVKM. The DNA for the CDR3 is TGTGCCAGCAGCTATGGGGGGACAAGGAACGAAAAACTGTTTTTT. Encoded protein: CASSYGGTRNEKLFF. Full variable domain (outside the CDR3, taken from reference TRBV28 and TRBJ1-4): DVKVTQSSRYLVKRTGEKVFLECVQDMDHENMFWYRQDPGLGLRLIYFSYDVKMKEKGDIPEGYSVSREKKERFSLILESASTNQTSMYLCASSYGGTRNEKLFFGSGTQLSVL.

This chain joins TRBV25-1 and TRBJ2-4, with D perhaps TRBD1 or TRBD2 (5 bases each). The germline V gene has CDR1 MGHDK and CDR2 SYGVNS. Trimming removed 6 bases from V and 8 bases from J, with 11 bases in between. The CDR3 length is 12 residues. The CDR3 nucleotides read TGTGCCAGCAGCCACCGAGGGGACATTCAGTACTTC. Translating it yields CASSHRGDIQYF.

The gene calls are TRBV12-3 or TRBV12-4 and TRBJ1-5; possibly TRBD1 for D (5 bases). The CDR3 covers 14 residues. Trimming pared 6 bases from V and 2 bases from J, leaving 11 bases between. The CDR3 spells CASSPTRGNQPQHF. The CDR3 DNA reads TGTGCCAGCAGCCCAACCAGGGGCAATCAGCCCCAGCATTTT.

In this sample, this clonotype turned up a few times. An end of the junction does not agree with germline; a read error may underlie this. This chain uses TRBV3-1 with TRBJ2-7, with TRBD2 matching over 12 bases. The V gene's germline CDR1 is LGHDT and CDR2 YNNKEL (reference sequence). The CDR3 is made up of 15 amino acids. The CDR3 loop reads CASSQGGLAGYGQYF. The CDR3 DNA follows: TGTGCCAGCAGCCAAGGGGGACTAGCGGGCTACGGGCAGTACTTC.

This clonotype came up many times. This chain connects TRBV3-1 to TRBJ2-3; D is undetermined. CDR1 and CDR2 from the germline V gene are LGHDT and YNNKEL (reference sequence). V was trimmed by 1 base and J by 0 bases, leaving 5 bases between them. This CDR3 comprises 14 residues. The CDR3 coding sequence is TGTGCCAGCAGCCAAGGGTCTAGCACAGATACGCAGTATTTT. Translation: CASSQGSSTDTQYF.

The chain uses TRBV15 and TRBJ2-5; the D call may be TRBD1 or TRBD2 (5 bases each). The end of the DNA fits TRBJ2-7 better, so the J call may be wrong. This CDR3 spans 15 amino acids. CDR1 and CDR2 (germline): LNHNV, YYDKDF (reference sequence). The CDR3 spells CATSPSVGRSYEQYF. The CDR3, as DNA: TGTGCCACCAGCCCCAGTGTGGGACGGAGCTACGAGCAGTACTTC.

The gene calls are TRBV5-1 and TRBJ2-1; no clear D. Germline-derived CDR1 and CDR2 are SGHRS and YFSETQ. Trimming removed 0 bases from V and 3 bases from J, with 10 bases in between. CDR3 length: 15 residues. The CDR3 reads CASSLGVAFYNEQFF. Here the CDR3 DNA reads TGCGCCAGCAGCTTGGGTGTGGCCTTCTACAATGAGCAGTTCTTC. Full variable domain (remainder filled in from reference TRBV5-1 and TRBJ2-1): KAGVTQTPRYLIKTRGQQVTLSCSPISGHRSVSWYQQTPGQGLQFLFEYFSETQRNKGNFPGRFSGRQFSNSRSEMNVSTLELGDSALYLCASSLGVAFYNEQFFGPGTRLTVL.

V and J are TRBV2 and TRBJ1-5, with D possibly TRBD1 on 5 matching bases. V was shortened by 7 bases and J by 7 bases, with 14 bases between the two germline ends. The CDR3 totals 13 residues. Germline V lookup: CDR1 SNHLY, CDR2 FYNNEI. CDR3 sequence reads: CASTLGGWQPQHF. CDR3 DNA sequence: TGTGCCAGCACCTTGGGGGGATGGCAGCCCCAGCATTTT. Complete variable domain (other parts from reference TRBV2 and TRBJ1-5): EPEVTQTPSHQVTQMGQEVILRCVPISNHLYFYWYRQILGQKVEFLVSFYNNEISEKSEIFDDQFSVERPDGSNFTLKIRSTKLEDSAMYFCASTLGGWQPQHFGDGTRLSIL.